Sequencing of this TCR beta chain was carried out in a study of beta chain features in type 1 diabetes. The CDR3 runs 15 residues. Trimming left V 2 bases short and J 4 bases short, with 12 bases between. Germline V CDR1 and CDR2: MNHEY, SVGAGI. All sorted populations exceeded 95% purity. The investigators reverse transcribed all of the isolated RNA, so they sequenced expressed TCRB transcripts. Repertoires were generated with immunoSEQ multiplex PCR, while TCRdb's copy carries only in-frame clones and drops some. The table has 250,000 to 300,000 clones, 8% seen once; the top ten hold 1%. Source material: central memory CD4+ T cells from blood. The rearrangement joins TRBV6-5 to TRBJ2-1; D may be TRBD2 (5 bases). This receptor was taken from a woman aged 18-35 years in good health. The CDR3 region has the DNA TGTGCCAGCAGTTACCTTTCGGGATTTTACAATGAGCAGTTCTTC. It specifies CASSYLSGFYNEQFF.